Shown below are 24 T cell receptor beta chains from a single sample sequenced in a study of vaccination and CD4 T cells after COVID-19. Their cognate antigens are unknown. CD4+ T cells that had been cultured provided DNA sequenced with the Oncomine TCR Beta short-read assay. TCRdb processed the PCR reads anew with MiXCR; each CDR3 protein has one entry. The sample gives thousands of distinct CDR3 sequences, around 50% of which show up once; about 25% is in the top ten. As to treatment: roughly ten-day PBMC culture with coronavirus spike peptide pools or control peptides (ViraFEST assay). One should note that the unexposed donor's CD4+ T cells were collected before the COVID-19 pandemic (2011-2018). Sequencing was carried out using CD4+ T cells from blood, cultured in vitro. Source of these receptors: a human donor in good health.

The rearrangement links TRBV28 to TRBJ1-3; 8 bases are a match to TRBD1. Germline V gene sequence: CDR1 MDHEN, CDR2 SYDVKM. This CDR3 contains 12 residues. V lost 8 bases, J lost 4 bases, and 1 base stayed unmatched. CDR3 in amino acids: CASWTGGNTIYF. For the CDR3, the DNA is TGTGCCAGCTGGACAGGGGGAAACACCATATATTTT.

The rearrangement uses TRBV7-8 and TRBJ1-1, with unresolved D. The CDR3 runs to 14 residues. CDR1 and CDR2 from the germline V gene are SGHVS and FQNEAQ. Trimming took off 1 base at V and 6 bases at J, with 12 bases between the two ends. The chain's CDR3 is CASSLGAVSAEAFF. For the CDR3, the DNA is TGTGCCAGCAGCTTAGGGGCAGTTAGTGCTGAAGCTTTCTTT.

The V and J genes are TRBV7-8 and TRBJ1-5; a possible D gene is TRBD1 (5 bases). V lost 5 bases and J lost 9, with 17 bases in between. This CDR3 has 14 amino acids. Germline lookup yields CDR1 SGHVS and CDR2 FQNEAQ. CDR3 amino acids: CASSARRGDRPQHF. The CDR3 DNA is TGTGCCAGCAGCGCTCGGCGGGGGGATCGGCCCCAGCATTTT.

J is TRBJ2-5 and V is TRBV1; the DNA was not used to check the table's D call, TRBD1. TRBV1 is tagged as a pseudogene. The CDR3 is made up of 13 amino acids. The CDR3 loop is CTHAGQVKETQYF. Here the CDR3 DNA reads TGCACCCATGCGGGACAGGTAAAAGAGACCCAGTACTTC.

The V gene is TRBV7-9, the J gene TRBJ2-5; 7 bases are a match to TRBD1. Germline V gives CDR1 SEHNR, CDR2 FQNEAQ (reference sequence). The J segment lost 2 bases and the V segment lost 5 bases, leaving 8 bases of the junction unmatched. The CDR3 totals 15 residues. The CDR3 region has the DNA TGTGCCAGCAGCCTTGCGACAGGGCCTCAAGAGACCCAGTACTTC. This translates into CASSLATGPQETQYF.

CDR3 loop: CSARVDNSNQPQHF. In DNA, the CDR3 is TGCAGTGCTAGAGTAGACAATAGCAATCAGCCCCAGCATTTT. The chain joins TRBV20-1 to TRBJ1-5; no clear D gene. The CDR3 is 14 residues long. Between the trimmed V and J ends, which lost 1 base and 0 bases, there was a span of 7 bases. Germline V gives CDR1 DFQATT, CDR2 SNEGSKA (reference sequence).

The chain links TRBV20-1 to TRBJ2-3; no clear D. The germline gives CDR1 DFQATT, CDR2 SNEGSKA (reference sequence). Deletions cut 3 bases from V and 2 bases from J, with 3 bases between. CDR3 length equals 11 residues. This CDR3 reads CSARVTDTQYF. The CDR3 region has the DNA TGCAGTGCTAGGGTCACAGATACGCAGTATTTT.

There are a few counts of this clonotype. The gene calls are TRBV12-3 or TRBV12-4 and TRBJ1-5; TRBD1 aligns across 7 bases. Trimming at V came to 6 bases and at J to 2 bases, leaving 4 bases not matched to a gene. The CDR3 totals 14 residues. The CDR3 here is CASRRGQRNQPQHF. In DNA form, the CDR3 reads TGTGCCAGCAGGCGGGGACAGCGCAATCAGCCCCAGCATTTT.

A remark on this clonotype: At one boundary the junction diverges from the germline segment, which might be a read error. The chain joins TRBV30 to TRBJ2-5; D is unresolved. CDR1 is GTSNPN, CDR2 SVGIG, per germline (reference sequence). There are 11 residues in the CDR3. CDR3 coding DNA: TGTGCCAGGAGTGCACAAGAGACCCAGTACTTC. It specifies CARSAQETQYF.

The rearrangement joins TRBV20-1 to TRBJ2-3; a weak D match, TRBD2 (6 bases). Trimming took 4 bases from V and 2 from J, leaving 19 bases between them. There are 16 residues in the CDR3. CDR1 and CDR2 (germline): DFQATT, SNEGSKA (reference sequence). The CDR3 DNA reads TGCAGTGCTACTAAAGGGACTTCCCTATACACAGATACGCAGTATTTT. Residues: CSATKGTSLYTDTQYF.

CDR3 residues: CSAFEPPGNTIYF. Written as DNA, the CDR3 is TGCAGTGCGTTCGAACCTCCCGGAAACACCATATATTTT. This chain links TRBV20-1 with TRBJ1-3; D unclear. CDR1 and CDR2 (germline): DFQATT, SNEGSKA (reference sequence). CDR3 length: 13 residues. Trimming removed 6 bases from V and 4 bases from J, with 13 bases in between.

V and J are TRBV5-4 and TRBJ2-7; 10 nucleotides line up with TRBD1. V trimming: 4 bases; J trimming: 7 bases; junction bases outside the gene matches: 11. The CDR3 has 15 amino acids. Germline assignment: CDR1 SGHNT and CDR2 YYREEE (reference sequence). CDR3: CASSRGTGVSGEQYF. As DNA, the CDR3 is TGTGCCAGCAGCCGGGGGACAGGGGTTTCGGGGGAGCAGTACTTC. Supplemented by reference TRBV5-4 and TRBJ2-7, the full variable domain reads ETGVTQSPTHLIKTRGQQVTLRCSSQSGHNTVSWYQQALGQGPQFIFQYYREEENGRGNFPPRFSGLQFPNYSSELNVNALELDDSALYLCASSRGTGVSGEQYFGPGTRLTVT.

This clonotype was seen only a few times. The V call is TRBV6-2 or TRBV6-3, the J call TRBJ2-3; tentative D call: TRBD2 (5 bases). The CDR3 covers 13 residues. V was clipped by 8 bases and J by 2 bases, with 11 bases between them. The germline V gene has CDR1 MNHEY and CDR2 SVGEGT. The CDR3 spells CASRELATDTQYF. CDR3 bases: TGTGCCAGCCGCGAGCTAGCCACAGATACGCAGTATTTT.

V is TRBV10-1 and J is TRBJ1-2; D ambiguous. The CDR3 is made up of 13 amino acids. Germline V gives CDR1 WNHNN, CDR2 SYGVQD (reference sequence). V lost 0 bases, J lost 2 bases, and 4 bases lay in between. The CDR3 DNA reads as TGCGCCAGCAGTGAGTCGGGGAACTATGGCTACACCTTC. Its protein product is CASSESGNYGYTF.

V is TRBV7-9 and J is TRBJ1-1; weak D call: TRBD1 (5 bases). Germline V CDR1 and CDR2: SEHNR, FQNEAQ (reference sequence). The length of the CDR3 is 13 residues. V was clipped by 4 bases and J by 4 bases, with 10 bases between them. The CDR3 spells CASSSGRFTEAFF. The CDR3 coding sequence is TGTGCCAGCAGCTCGGGGCGGTTCACTGAAGCTTTCTTT.

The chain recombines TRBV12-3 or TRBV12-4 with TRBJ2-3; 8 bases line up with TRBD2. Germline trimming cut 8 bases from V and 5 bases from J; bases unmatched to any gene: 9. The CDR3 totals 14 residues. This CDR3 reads CASSAGAVRDTQYF. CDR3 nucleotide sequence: TGTGCCAGCTCAGCGGGAGCGGTGAGAGATACGCAGTATTTT.

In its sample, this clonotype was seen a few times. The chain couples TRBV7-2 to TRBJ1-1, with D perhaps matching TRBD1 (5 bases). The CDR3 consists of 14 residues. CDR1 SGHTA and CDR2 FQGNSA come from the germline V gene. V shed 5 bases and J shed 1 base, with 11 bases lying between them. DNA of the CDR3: TGTGCCAGCAGCCCAGAAGGGGCGAACACTGAAGCTTTCTTT. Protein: CASSPEGANTEAFF.

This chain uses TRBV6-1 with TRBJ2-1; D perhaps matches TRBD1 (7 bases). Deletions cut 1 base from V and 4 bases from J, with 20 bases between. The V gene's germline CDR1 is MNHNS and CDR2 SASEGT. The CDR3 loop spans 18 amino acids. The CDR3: CASSEVQGGGGLYNEQFF. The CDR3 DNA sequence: TGTGCCAGCAGTGAAGTTCAGGGGGGCGGCGGCCTTTACAATGAGCAGTTCTTC.

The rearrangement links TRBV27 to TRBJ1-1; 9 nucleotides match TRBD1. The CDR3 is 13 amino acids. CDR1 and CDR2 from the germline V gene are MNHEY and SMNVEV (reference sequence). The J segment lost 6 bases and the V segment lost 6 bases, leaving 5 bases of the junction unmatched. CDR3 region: CASSLQGAPEAFF. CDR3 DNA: TGTGCCAGCAGCTTACAGGGGGCCCCTGAAGCTTTCTTT.

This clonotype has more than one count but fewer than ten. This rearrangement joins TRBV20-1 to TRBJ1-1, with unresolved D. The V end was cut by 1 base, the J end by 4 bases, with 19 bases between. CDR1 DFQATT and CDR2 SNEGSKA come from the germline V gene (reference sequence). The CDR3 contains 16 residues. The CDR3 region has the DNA TGCAGTGCTAGAGGGGGTGGGTCCCTACGGGGCACTGAAGCTTTCTTT. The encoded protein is CSARGGGSLRGTEAFF.

Written as DNA, the CDR3 is TGCGCCAGCAGTGAGCCCCAAAGTAGACAGGGGAGTCGAGGAAACACCATATATTTT. Residues: CASSEPQSRQGSRGNTIYF. This sequence joins TRBV10-2 and TRBJ1-3, with TRBD1 identical over 8 bases. The V and J ends lost 2 bases and 4 bases, in that order; junction bases with no gene match: 16. The CDR3 covers 19 residues. CDR1 is WSHSY, CDR2 SAAADI, per germline.

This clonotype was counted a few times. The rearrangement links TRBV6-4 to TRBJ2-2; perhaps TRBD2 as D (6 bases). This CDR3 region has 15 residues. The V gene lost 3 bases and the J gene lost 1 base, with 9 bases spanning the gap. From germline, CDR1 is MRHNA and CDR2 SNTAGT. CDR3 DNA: TGTGCCAGCAGTGATATTAGCGGGAACACCGGGGAGCTGTTTTTT. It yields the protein CASSDISGNTGELFF.

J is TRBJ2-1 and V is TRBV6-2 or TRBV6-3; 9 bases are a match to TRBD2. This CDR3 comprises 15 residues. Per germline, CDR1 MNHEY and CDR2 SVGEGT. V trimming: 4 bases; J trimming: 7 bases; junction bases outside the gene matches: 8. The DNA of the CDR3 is TGTGCCAGCAGTTTGGGGCGGGGGGGCCAGAATGAGCAGTTCTTC. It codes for CASSLGRGGQNEQFF.

The CDR3 DNA follows: TGTGCCAGCAGCGCGGACTACGGTACCGAGCAGTACTTC. As protein: CASSADYGTEQYF. The rearrangement uses TRBV7-9 and TRBJ2-7; D might be TRBD2 (6 bases). The germline V and J ends were trimmed by 5 bases and 6 bases, with 14 bases remaining between them. Germline CDR1 and CDR2: SEHNR and FQNEAQ (reference sequence). The CDR3 contains 13 residues.